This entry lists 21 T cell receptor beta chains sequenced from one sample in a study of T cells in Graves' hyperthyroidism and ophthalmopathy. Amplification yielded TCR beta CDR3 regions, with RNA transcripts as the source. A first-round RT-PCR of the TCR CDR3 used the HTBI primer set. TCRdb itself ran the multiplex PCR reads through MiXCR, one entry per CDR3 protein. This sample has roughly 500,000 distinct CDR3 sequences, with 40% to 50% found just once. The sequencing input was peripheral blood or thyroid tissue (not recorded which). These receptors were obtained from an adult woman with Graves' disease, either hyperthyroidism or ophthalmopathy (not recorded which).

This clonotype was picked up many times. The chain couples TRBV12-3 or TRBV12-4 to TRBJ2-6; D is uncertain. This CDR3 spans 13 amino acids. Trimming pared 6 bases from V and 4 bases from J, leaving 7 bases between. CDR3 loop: CASSLTGANVLTF. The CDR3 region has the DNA TGTGCCAGCAGCTTAACCGGGGCCAACGTCCTGACTTTC.

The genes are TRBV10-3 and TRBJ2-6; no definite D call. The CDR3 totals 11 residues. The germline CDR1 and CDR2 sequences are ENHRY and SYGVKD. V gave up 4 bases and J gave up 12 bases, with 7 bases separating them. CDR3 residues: CAISGALVLTF. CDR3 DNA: TGTGCCATCAGTGGGGCCCTCGTCCTGACTTTC.

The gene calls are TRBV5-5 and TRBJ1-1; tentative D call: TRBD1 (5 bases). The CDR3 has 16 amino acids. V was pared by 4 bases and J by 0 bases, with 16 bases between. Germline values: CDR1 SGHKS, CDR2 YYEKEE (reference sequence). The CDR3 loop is CASSHGASRMNTEAFF. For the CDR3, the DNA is TGTGCCAGCAGCCACGGGGCTAGCAGAATGAACACTGAAGCTTTCTTT.

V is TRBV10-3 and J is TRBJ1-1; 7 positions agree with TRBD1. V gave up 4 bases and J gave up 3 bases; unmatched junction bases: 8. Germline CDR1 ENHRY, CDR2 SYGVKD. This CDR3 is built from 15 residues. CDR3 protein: CAISASEGTDTEAFF. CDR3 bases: TGTGCCATCAGTGCCTCCGAGGGGACAGACACTGAAGCTTTCTTT.

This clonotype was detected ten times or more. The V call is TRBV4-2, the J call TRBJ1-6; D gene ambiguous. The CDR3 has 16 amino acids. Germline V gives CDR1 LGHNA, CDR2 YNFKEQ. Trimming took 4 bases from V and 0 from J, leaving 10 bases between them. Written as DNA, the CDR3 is TGTGCCAGCAGCCCCCACCGGGACTCCTATAATTCACCCCTCCACTTT. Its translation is CASSPHRDSYNSPLHF.

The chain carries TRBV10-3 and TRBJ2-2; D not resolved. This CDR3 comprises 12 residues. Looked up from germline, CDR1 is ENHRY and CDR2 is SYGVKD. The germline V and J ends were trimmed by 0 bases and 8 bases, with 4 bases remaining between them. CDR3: CAISESKGELFF. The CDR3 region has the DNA TGTGCCATCAGTGAGTCGAAGGGGGAGCTGTTTTTT.

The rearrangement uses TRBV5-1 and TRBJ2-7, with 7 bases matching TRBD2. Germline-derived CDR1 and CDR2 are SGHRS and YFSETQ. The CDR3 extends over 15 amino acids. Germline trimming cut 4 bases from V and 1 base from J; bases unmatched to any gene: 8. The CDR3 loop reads CASSQTSEQSYEQYF. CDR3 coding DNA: TGCGCCAGCAGCCAAACTAGCGAACAATCCTACGAGCAGTACTTC.

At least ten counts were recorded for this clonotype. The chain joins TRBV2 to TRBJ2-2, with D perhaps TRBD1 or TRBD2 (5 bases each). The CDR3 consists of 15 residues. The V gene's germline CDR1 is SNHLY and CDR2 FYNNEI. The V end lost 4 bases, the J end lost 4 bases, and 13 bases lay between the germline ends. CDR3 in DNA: TGTGCCAGCAGTGCTCAGGGAGTAGGCACCGGGGAGCTGTTTTTT. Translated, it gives CASSAQGVGTGELFF.

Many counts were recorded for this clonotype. The CDR3: CASKREGTAQETQYF. DNA for the CDR3: TGTGCCAGTAAAAGGGAAGGGACCGCGCAAGAGACCCAGTACTTC. The rearrangement links TRBV19 to TRBJ2-5, with D perhaps being TRBD1 or TRBD2 (5 bases each). CDR1 is LNHDA and CDR2 is SQIVND in the germline V gene (reference sequence). Trimming took off 7 bases at V and 2 bases at J, with 17 bases between the two ends. The CDR3 is made up of 15 amino acids.

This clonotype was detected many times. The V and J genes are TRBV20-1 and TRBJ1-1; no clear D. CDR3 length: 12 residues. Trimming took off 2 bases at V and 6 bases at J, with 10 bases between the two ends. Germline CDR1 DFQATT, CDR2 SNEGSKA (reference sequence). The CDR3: CSARPYGAEAFF. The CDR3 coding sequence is TGCAGTGCTAGACCTTATGGGGCTGAAGCTTTCTTT.

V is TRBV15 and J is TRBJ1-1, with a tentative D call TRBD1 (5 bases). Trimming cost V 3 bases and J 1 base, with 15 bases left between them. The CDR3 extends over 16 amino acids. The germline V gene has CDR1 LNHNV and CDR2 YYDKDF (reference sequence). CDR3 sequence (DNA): TGTGCCACCAGCAGCTTGGATGGCAGGGCGAACACTGAAGCTTTCTTT. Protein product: CATSSLDGRANTEAFF. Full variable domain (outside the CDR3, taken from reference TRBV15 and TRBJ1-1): DAMVIQNPRYQVTQFGKPVTLSCSQTLNHNVMYWYQQKSSQAPKLLFHYYDKDFNNEADTPDNFQSRRPNTSFCFLDIRSPGLGDTAMYLCATSSLDGRANTEAFFGQGTRLTVV.

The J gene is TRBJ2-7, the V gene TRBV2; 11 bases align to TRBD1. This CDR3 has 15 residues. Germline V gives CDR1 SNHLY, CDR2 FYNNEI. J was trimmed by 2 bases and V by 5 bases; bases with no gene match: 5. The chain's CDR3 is CASSSGQGAAYEQYF. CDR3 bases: TGTGCCAGCAGTTCAGGACAGGGGGCCGCCTACGAGCAGTACTTC.

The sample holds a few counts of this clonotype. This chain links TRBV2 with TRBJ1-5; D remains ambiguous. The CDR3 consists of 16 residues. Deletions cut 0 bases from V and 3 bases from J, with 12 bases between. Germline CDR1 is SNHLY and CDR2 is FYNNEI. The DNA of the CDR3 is TGTGCCAGCAGTGAAGCAGTCCGCTACAACAATCAGCCCCAGCATTTT. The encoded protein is CASSEAVRYNNQPQHF.

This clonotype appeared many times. CDR3 in DNA: TGTGCCAGCAGCGGGTCACTGGCGGCAGGACTCTACGAGCAGTACTTC. Translated: CASSGSLAAGLYEQYF. J is TRBJ2-7 and V is TRBV11-2, with a tentative D call TRBD2 (5 bases). The CDR3 spans 16 residues. The V end lost 5 bases, the J end lost 3 bases, and 20 bases lay between the germline ends. Germline V gene data show CDR1 as SGHAT and CDR2 as FQNNGV.

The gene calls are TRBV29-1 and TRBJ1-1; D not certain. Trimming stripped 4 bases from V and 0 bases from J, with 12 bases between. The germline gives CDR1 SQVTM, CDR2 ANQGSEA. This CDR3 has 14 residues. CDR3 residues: CSVGSTVMNTEAFF. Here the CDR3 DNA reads TGCAGCGTTGGTAGTACGGTCATGAACACTGAAGCTTTCTTT. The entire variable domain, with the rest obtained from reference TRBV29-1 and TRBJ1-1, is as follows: SAVISQKPSRDICQRGTSLTIQCQVDSQVTMMFWYRQQPGQSLTLIATANQGSEATYESGFVIDKFPISRPNLTFSTLTVSNMSPEDSSIYLCSVGSTVMNTEAFFGQGTRLTVV.

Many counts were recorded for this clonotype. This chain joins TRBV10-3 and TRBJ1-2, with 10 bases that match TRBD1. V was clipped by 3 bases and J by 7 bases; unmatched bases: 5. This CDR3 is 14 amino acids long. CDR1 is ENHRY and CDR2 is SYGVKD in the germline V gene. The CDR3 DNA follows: TGTGCCATCAGTGAAGACAGGGGGCTTGGTGGCTACACCTTC. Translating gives CAISEDRGLGGYTF.

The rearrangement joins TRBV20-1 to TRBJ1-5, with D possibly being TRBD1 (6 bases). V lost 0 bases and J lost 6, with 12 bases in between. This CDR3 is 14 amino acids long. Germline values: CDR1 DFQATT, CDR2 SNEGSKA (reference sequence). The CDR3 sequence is CSARDRDIPQPQHF. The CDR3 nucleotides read TGCAGTGCTAGAGACCGGGACATACCTCAGCCCCAGCATTTT.

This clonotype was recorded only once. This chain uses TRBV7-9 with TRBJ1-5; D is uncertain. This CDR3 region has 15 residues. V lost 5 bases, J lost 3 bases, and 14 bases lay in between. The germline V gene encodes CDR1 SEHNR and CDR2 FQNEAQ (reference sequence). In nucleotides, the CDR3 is TGTGCCAGCAGCCAAGATGGGCCGAACAATCAGCCCCAGCATTTT. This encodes CASSQDGPNNQPQHF.

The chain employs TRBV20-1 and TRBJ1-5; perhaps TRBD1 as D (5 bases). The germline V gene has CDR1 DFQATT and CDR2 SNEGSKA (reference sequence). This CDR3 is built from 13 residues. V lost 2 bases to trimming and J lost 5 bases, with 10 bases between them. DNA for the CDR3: TGCAGTGCTAGACGGGGGGGGGATCAGCCCCAGCATTTT. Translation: CSARRGGDQPQHF.

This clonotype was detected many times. The CDR3 DNA sequence: TGCAGTGCTCCCCGACAGGGGGCTCTGAACACTGAAGCTTTCTTT. It is translated as CSAPRQGALNTEAFF. The rearrangement uses TRBV20-1 and TRBJ1-1, with TRBD1 matching over 10 bases. Germline trimming cut 5 bases from V and 0 bases from J; bases unmatched to any gene: 6. The CDR3 loop spans 15 amino acids. In germline, CDR1 is DFQATT, CDR2 SNEGSKA (reference sequence).

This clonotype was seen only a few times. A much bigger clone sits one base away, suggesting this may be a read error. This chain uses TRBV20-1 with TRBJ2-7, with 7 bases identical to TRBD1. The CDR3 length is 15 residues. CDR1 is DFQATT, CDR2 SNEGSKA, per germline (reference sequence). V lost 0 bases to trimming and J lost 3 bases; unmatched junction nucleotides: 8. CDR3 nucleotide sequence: TGCAGTGCTAGAGATTGCGACAGGGTCTACTACGAGCAGTACTTC. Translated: CSARDCDRVYYEQYF.